Listed below are T cell receptor beta chains from one sample, sequenced in a study of blood T cell repertoires in COVID-19. Repertoires were generated with immunoSEQ multiplex PCR, while TCRdb's copy carries only in-frame clones and drops some. Counted here are tens of thousands of clones, about four fifths occurring once; the ten biggest clones make up roughly 5.5%. The sample was peripheral blood. The receptors were gathered from a woman in her sixties or seventies with acute or convalescent COVID-19. CDR3s include the opening cysteine and the closing phenylalanine or tryptophan. The D gene is left open where the match is weak. Size values are once, few and many counts, or a class for expanded clones, and some rows have none.

clone_size j_call d_call cdr3_length v_call cdr3_nt cdr3_aa
NA TRBJ2-1 NA 11 TRBV3-1/TRBV3-2 TGTGCCAGCAGCCAAGGGAGCGGAAAGTTCTTC CASSQGSGKFF
NA TRBJ2-7 NA 14 TRBV11-3 TGTGCCAGCAGCTTATCTCCCAGCTCCTACGAGCAGTACTTC CASSLSPSSYEQYF
NA TRBJ2-1 NA 15 TRBV4-2 TGTGCCAGCAGCCAAGAAGGGACTCTATACAATGAGCAGTTCTTC CASSQEGTLYNEQFF
NA TRBJ2-2 NA 16 TRBV9 TGTGCCAGCAGCCCTCAACCGACAGCCTCCACCGGGGAGCTGTTTTTT CASSPQPTASTGELFF
NA TRBJ1-5 NA 14 TRBV27 TGTGCCAGCAGTCTCTCGGGTGGCGAGGGAGCCCAGCATTTT CASSLSGGEGAQHF
NA TRBJ1-2 TRBD1 15 TRBV5-1 TGCGCCAGCAGCTTCGACAGGGGGCAGTCCTATGGCTACACCTTC CASSFDRGQSYGYTF
NA TRBJ2-1 NA 13 TRBV27 TGTGCCAGCAGTGTCGCGGGACTGAATGAGCAGTTCTTC CASSVAGLNEQFF
NA TRBJ2-7 TRBD2 17 TRBV7-9 TGTGCCAGCAGCTCAGACCGCAGCGGGAAAGCCTCCTCCGAGCAGTACTTC CASSSDRSGKASSEQYF
NA TRBJ2-3 NA 11 TRBV30 TGTGCCTGGAGTGCTGCAGATACGCAGTATTTT CAWSAADTQYF
NA TRBJ2-3 TRBD1 15 TRBV2 TGTGCCAGCAGGCGGCAGGGGGCGAACACAGATACGCAGTATTTT CASRRQGANTDTQYF
NA TRBJ1-1 NA 14 TRBV19 TGTGCCAGTAGTATTCAGGGATTGAACACTGAAGCTTTCTTT CASSIQGLNTEAFF
NA TRBJ1-2 NA 14 TRBV28 TGTGCCAGCAGTATAGGAGGGGTAGGTCAGGGCTACACCTTC CASSIGGVGQGYTF
NA TRBJ2-1 TRBD2 16 TRBV11-3 TGTGCCAGCAGCCCTTCTGGGGGGGAGGGTGGATATGAGCAGTTCTTC CASSPSGGEGGYEQFF
NA TRBJ2-1 TRBD1 17 TRBV28 TGTGCCAGCAGTCCCGACAGGGGGCAAAAGGTCTCCAATGAGCAGTTCTTC CASSPDRGQKVSNEQFF
NA TRBJ2-7 NA 15 TRBV21-1 TGTGCCAGCAGACGTGCCGCGCGGGTTATCTACGAGCAGTACTTC CASRRAARVIYEQYF
few TRBJ1-5 NA 14 TRBV9 TGTGCCAGCAGCGTAGGGACAGTCGGCCAGCCCCAGCATTTT CASSVGTVGQPQHF
NA TRBJ2-5 NA 15 TRBV5-5 TGTGCCAGCAGCTTGATAGGGAGTATGCTGGAGACCCAGTACTTC CASSLIGSMLETQYF
NA TRBJ2-1 NA 17 TRBV5-1 TGCGCCAGCAGCTCGCCCGGCGAGGCGGGGGCCCGCAATGAGCAGTTCTTC CASSSPGEAGARNEQFF
NA TRBJ1-2 NA 15 TRBV2 TGTGCCAGCAGTGAAGGGGAGGGCCTAAGATCGGGCTACACCTTC CASSEGEGLRSGYTF
NA TRBJ2-1 TRBD2 15 TRBV5-1 TGCGCCAGCAGCTTGGGCGCGGGAGCTGTCTATGAGCAGTTCTTC CASSLGAGAVYEQFF
once TRBJ2-7 TRBD1 14 TRBV27 TGTGCCAGCAGTTCGACAGGGAAGCCCTACGAGCAGTACTTC CASSSTGKPYEQYF
few TRBJ1-4 NA 11 TRBV28 TGTGCCAGCGTTGAGAATGAAAAACTGTTTTTT CASVENEKLFF
NA TRBJ2-5 NA 12 TRBV5-1 TGCGCCAGCAGCTTGGACAGAGAGACCCAGTACTTC CASSLDRETQYF
NA TRBJ2-7 NA 13 TRBV5-4 TGTGCCAGCAGCCCGACAGGTTCCTACGAGCAGTACTTC CASSPTGSYEQYF
NA TRBJ1-2 NA 14 TRBV6-5 TGTGCCAGCAGTAGAATACAGGTTAGGTATGGCTACACCTTC CASSRIQVRYGYTF
once TRBJ2-3 TRBD2 17 TRBV3-1/TRBV3-2 TGTGCCAGCAGCCAAGGGGGAGCGGGGGGTCTCACAGATACGCAGTATTTT CASSQGGAGGLTDTQYF
NA TRBJ1-5 TRBD1 15 TRBV6-5 TGTGCCAGCAGAGAGGGGACAGGGAGTCAAGGGCCCCAGCATTTT CASREGTGSQGPQHF
NA TRBJ1-5 NA 16 TRBV5-5 TGTGCCAGCAGCTTGGAATCGTCTCGAGGTGGGCAGCCCCAGCATTTT CASSLESSRGGQPQHF
NA TRBJ2-5 TRBD2 18 TRBV5-4 TGTGCCAGCAGCTTCGAACTAGCGGGGGCCCCGGTGCAGGAGACCCAGTACTTC CASSFELAGAPVQETQYF
NA TRBJ2-1 TRBD1 17 TRBV9 TGTGCCAGCAGCGTAGTGGGACAGCAGAGCTCCTACAATGAGCAGTTCTTC CASSVVGQQSSYNEQFF
NA TRBJ1-2 TRBD1 18 TRBV19 TGTGCCAGTAGTATCCAGGCCACCCGGACAGGAACTAACTATGGCTACACCTTC CASSIQATRTGTNYGYTF
NA TRBJ2-3 TRBD2 17 TRBV28 TGTGCCAGCAGTCCAGGGACTAGCGGGGCGCGCACAGATACGCAGTATTTT CASSPGTSGARTDTQYF
once TRBJ2-7 TRBD1 14 TRBV6-5 TGTGCCAGCAGTCCCGGGACAGGGAGAAACGAGCAGTACTTC CASSPGTGRNEQYF
NA TRBJ2-1 NA 12 TRBV6-4 TGTGCCAGCAGTGCTGACAACAATGAGCAGTTCTTC CASSADNNEQFF
few TRBJ1-1 TRBD1 14 TRBV7-8 TGTGCCAGCAGCTCCCCCCAAACAGGGGTTGAAGCTTTCTTT CASSSPQTGVEAFF
NA TRBJ1-2 NA 15 TRBV11-2 TGTGCCAGCAGCACCGCGGGATATCGTAGCTATGGCTACACCTTC CASSTAGYRSYGYTF
NA TRBJ2-7 NA 16 TRBV6-5 TGTGCCAGCAGTTACAACCTAGCGTACCTCTCCTACGAGCAGTACTTC CASSYNLAYLSYEQYF
NA TRBJ1-5 TRBD1 20 TRBV19 TGTGCCAGTAGTATCTCCCTTGGGACAGGGAGAATTGTCAGCAATCAGCCCCAGCATTTT CASSISLGTGRIVSNQPQHF
NA TRBJ2-7 TRBD2 11 TRBV7-3 TGTGCCAGCAGCTTATTGGGAGGGTTGGGCTTC CASSLLGGLGF
NA TRBJ2-2 TRBD1 15 TRBV14 TGTGCCAGCAGCCAGGCAGGGGGACAGCCCGGGGAGCTGTTTTTT CASSQAGGQPGELFF
NA TRBJ2-7 TRBD1 15 TRBV9 TGTGCCAGCAGCGCAACCGGGACAGGGGTCGACGAGCAGTACTTC CASSATGTGVDEQYF
NA TRBJ2-7 NA 12 TRBV18 TGTGCCAGCTCACCAGAAAGTCGGGAGCAGTACTTC CASSPESREQYF
once TRBJ2-7 NA 14 TRBV6-5 TGTGCCAGCAGTTCCGGGACTGGTTCCTACGAGCAGTACTTC CASSSGTGSYEQYF
NA TRBJ1-3 TRBD1 15 TRBV5-1 TGCGCCAGCAGCGCAAGACAGGGGGCTGGAAACACCATATATTTT CASSARQGAGNTIYF
NA TRBJ2-2 TRBD2 16 TRBV11-2 TGTGCCAGCAGCTTTCTAGCGGGGGGCTTCACCGGGGAGCTGTTTTTT CASSFLAGGFTGELFF
NA TRBJ2-2 NA 17 TRBV24-1 TGTGCCACCAGTGGATTAGGGATACTAGATAGCACCGGGGAGCTGTTTTTT CATSGLGILDSTGELFF
NA TRBJ1-6 NA 13 TRBV3-1/TRBV3-2 TGTGCCAGCAGCCACCCGTATAATTCACCCCTCCACTTT CASSHPYNSPLHF
once TRBJ1-5 TRBD1 12 TRBV2 TGTGCCAGGGACAGGGGAAATCAGCCCCAGCATTTT CARDRGNQPQHF
NA TRBJ2-5 NA 12 TRBV3-1/TRBV3-2 TGTGCCAGCAGCCAAGATCGGGAGACCCAGTACTTC CASSQDRETQYF
NA TRBJ2-7 NA 15 TRBV6-5 TGTGCCAGCAGTACCACCAGGGGCTTAACCTACGAGCAGTACTTC CASSTTRGLTYEQYF
NA TRBJ2-6 NA 16 TRBV6-4 TGTGCCAGCAGTGACTCAGCGGGCTCTGGGGCCAACGTCCTGACTTTC CASSDSAGSGANVLTF
once TRBJ2-2 TRBD2 17 TRBV5-1 TGCGCCAGCAGCTTGGGACTAGCGGGAGTTGACACCGGGGAGCTGTTTTTT CASSLGLAGVDTGELFF